The 24 T cell receptor beta chains given below trace back to one sample, sequenced in a study of beta chain features in type 1 diabetes. Overall study results and limits: Moderate yet significant TCRB CDR3 shortening was seen in Type 1 diabetes patients in all four CD4+ subsets.

No cognate antigen is known for these TCRs. Expressed TCRB transcripts were sequenced because the isolated RNA had all been reverse transcribed beforehand. Profiling relied on immunoSEQ multiplex PCR, and the TCRdb table lists in-frame clones only, not all of them. The sample contains more than 300,000 clones, around 13% of which appear only once. The sequencing sample was made of naive CD4+ T cells from blood. The receptors shown here come from a woman under 30 with type 1 diabetes.

This clone was picked up a small number of times. This chain joins TRBV13 and TRBJ2-3, with 9 bases aligning to TRBD1. Germline values: CDR1 PRHDT, CDR2 FYEKMQ (reference sequence). The V gene end was trimmed by 8 bases and the J gene end by 0 bases; junction bases not matched to a gene: 9. The CDR3 extends over 16 amino acids. CDR3 in amino acids: CASHGTGIPSTDTQYF. CDR3 nucleotides: TGTGCCAGCCATGGGACAGGGATACCAAGCACAGATACGCAGTATTTT.

In its sample, this clone was seen a few times. Sequence at one end of the junction differs from germline and may be a read error. The V call is TRBV7-2, the J call TRBJ2-3; no clear D gene. Germline V gives CDR1 SGHTA, CDR2 FQGNSA. The CDR3 runs 14 residues. The CDR3 DNA is TGTGCCAGCAGCTTAGGGGCCAGACCAGAAACGCAGTATTTT. This codes for CASSLGARPETQYF.

The J gene is TRBJ2-7, the V gene TRBV6-5, with TRBD1 matching over 7 bases. The CDR3 length is 12 residues. V dropped 6 bases and J dropped 4; count of bases not matched to a gene: 3. Germline CDR1 MNHEY, CDR2 SVGAGI. The CDR3 region has the DNA TGTGCCAGCAGCCTACAGGGGTACGAGCAGTACTTC. It encodes CASSLQGYEQYF.

This clone was observed a few times. This sequence joins TRBV10-3 and TRBJ1-5; 8 bases fit TRBD1. CDR3 size: 14 residues. CDR1 and CDR2 (germline): ENHRY, SYGVKD. J gave up 5 bases and V 8 bases, and 8 bases lay outside the gene matches. Here the CDR3 reads CAIGRTGMDQPQHF. In DNA form, the CDR3 reads TGTGCCATCGGCCGGACAGGGATGGATCAGCCCCAGCATTTT.

The gene calls are TRBV10-3 and TRBJ1-5, with D tentatively TRBD1 (5 bases). There are 14 residues in the CDR3. Trimming took 10 bases from V and 3 from J, leaving 16 bases between them. Germline values: CDR1 ENHRY, CDR2 SYGVKD. The CDR3 protein is CATTPGMINQPQHF. In nucleotides, the CDR3 is TGTGCCACCACCCCAGGGATGATCAATCAGCCCCAGCATTTT.

About this clone: Distinct nucleotide sequences in the sample also encode this CDR3. CDR3 coding DNA: TGTGCCAGCTCACCAGCAGGGTCTGGGGCCAACGTCCTGACTTTC. It translates to CASSPAGSGANVLTF. The chain links TRBV18 to TRBJ2-6, with a tentative D call TRBD1 (5 bases). This CDR3 region has 15 residues. Looked up from germline, CDR1 is KGHSH and CDR2 is LQKENI. Trimming took off 2 bases at V and 1 base at J, with 6 bases between the two ends.

In its sample, this clone was seen a few times. The V call is TRBV5-4, the J call TRBJ2-2, with D unclear. V was pared by 4 bases and J by 4 bases, with 14 bases between. The CDR3 contains 15 residues. Germline-derived CDR1 and CDR2 are SGHNT and YYREEE (reference sequence). In nucleotides, the CDR3 is TGTGCCAGCAGCGCGTGGCCCCGCGGCACCGGGGAGCTGTTTTTT. Translated, it gives CASSAWPRGTGELFF.

The V and J genes are TRBV19 and TRBJ2-2; 9 nucleotides match TRBD2. V trimming: 6 bases; J trimming: 4 bases; junction bases outside the gene matches: 12. The CDR3 totals 17 residues. From germline, CDR1 is LNHDA and CDR2 SQIVND (reference sequence). CDR3 nucleotides: TGTGCCAGTAGAGGGGGTAGCGGGAGTGTAGGCACCGGGGAGCTGTTTTTT. Translating it yields CASRGGSGSVGTGELFF.

This clone was counted only a few times. The rearrangement uses TRBV29-1 and TRBJ2-3, with TRBD1 matching 11 bases. The CDR3 contains 15 residues. Germline values: CDR1 SQVTM, CDR2 ANQGSEA. V shed 3 bases, J shed 6 bases, and the junction held 8 bases outside the gene matches. The CDR3 loop is CSVERTGTGGDTQYF. The DNA of the CDR3 is TGCAGCGTTGAGAGAACGGGGACAGGGGGGGATACGCAGTATTTT.

CDR3 in amino acids: CAGRKGAEEAQYF. The DNA of the CDR3 is TGTGCCGGCCGTAAGGGGGCCGAGGAGGCCCAGTACTTC. This chain uses TRBV28 with TRBJ2-5; 7 nucleotides match TRBD1. The V gene's germline CDR1 is MDHEN and CDR2 SYDVKM. Unmatched junction bases numbered 15, after V lost 11 bases and J lost 9 bases. The CDR3 length is 13 residues.

This chain uses TRBV11-2 with TRBJ2-2; TRBD1 is a possible D gene (7 bases). The CDR3 is made up of 17 amino acids. V lost 8 bases, J lost 1 base, and 20 bases lay in between. Per germline, CDR1 SGHAT and CDR2 FQNNGV. The CDR3: CASHLRDRPLNTGELFF. As DNA, the CDR3 is TGTGCCAGCCACCTGCGGGACAGACCCCTGAACACCGGGGAGCTGTTTTTT.

This chain uses TRBV6-6 with TRBJ2-7, with 9 bases identical to TRBD2. The CDR3 is 15 amino acids. V gave up 0 bases and J gave up 4 bases; unmatched junction bases: 4. CDR1 MNHNY and CDR2 SVGAGI come from the germline V gene (reference sequence). CDR3 sequence: CASSYSVAGEYEQYF. The CDR3 nucleotides read TGTGCCAGCAGTTACTCGGTAGCGGGGGAGTACGAGCAGTACTTC.

The rearrangement joins TRBV29-1 to TRBJ1-5; maybe TRBD1 (5 bases). The germline V gene has CDR1 SQVTM and CDR2 ANQGSEA. V dropped 4 bases and J dropped 1 base, with 8 bases sitting between them. The CDR3 has 13 residues. CDR3 coding DNA: TGCAGCGTTGGGGGGGACAGCAATCAGCCCCAGCATTTT. As protein: CSVGGDSNQPQHF.

In this sample, this clone turned up a few times. The gene calls are TRBV7-9 and TRBJ2-6; no reliable D call. CDR3 length equals 17 residues. CDR1 is SEHNR and CDR2 is FQNEAQ in the germline V gene (reference sequence). The V gene lost 1 base and the J gene lost 0 bases, with 10 bases spanning the gap. CDR3 in amino acids: CASSLGLVLSGANVLTF. Here the CDR3 DNA reads TGTGCCAGCAGCTTAGGATTAGTCCTCTCTGGGGCCAACGTCCTGACTTTC.

This clone was counted between two and nine times. The CDR3 DNA reads as TGCAGCGCCAAGATGCGTCGGGATAAGGATGAAAAACTGTTTTTT. It specifies CSAKMRRDKDEKLFF. The chain links TRBV29-1 to TRBJ1-4, with unresolved D. Germline V gene data show CDR1 as SQVTM and CDR2 as ANQGSEA. Trimming left V 7 bases short and J 6 bases short, with 21 bases between. This CDR3 region has 15 residues. Full variable domain (outside the CDR3, taken from reference TRBV29-1 and TRBJ1-4): SAVISQKPSRDICQRGTSLTIQCQVDSQVTMMFWYRQQPGQSLTLIATANQGSEATYESGFVIDKFPISRPNLTFSTLTVSNMSPEDSSIYLCSAKMRRDKDEKLFFGSGTQLSVL.

The chain employs TRBV10-3 and TRBJ1-5, with D perhaps matching TRBD1 (6 bases). V shed 6 bases and J shed 6 bases, with 15 bases lying between them. Per germline, CDR1 ENHRY and CDR2 SYGVKD. The CDR3 covers 14 residues. The CDR3: CAISRWGGSQPQHF. CDR3 DNA sequence: TGTGCCATCAGCCGATGGGGGGGCAGTCAGCCCCAGCATTTT.

The rearrangement uses TRBV11-2 and TRBJ1-1; D is uncertain. Trimming pared 7 bases from V and 0 bases from J, leaving 12 bases between. Germline assignment: CDR1 SGHAT and CDR2 FQNNGV. The CDR3 has 14 amino acids. The CDR3 loop is CASTLRVLNTEAFF. In DNA form, the CDR3 reads TGTGCCAGCACCCTACGGGTACTGAACACTGAAGCTTTCTTT.

This sequence joins TRBV11-2 and TRBJ2-7, with 10 nucleotides matching TRBD2. Germline lookup yields CDR1 SGHAT and CDR2 FQNNGV. J was trimmed by 0 bases and V by 6 bases; bases with no gene match: 5. The CDR3 length is 15 residues. The CDR3 loop is CASSRSGGVSYEQYF. Written as DNA, the CDR3 is TGTGCCAGCAGTAGGAGCGGGGGGGTCTCCTACGAGCAGTACTTC.

The chain couples TRBV4-3 to TRBJ2-1, with 8 bases matching TRBD2. This CDR3 is built from 15 residues. Germline assignment: CDR1 LGHNA and CDR2 YSLEER. The V gene end was trimmed by 2 bases and the J gene end by 6 bases; junction bases not matched to a gene: 6. The CDR3 coding sequence is TGCGCCAGCAGCCAACCGGGACTAGGGATCAATGAGCAGTTCTTC. It is translated as CASSQPGLGINEQFF.

The CDR3 spells CASSEARGNTIYF. As DNA, the CDR3 is TGTGCCAGCAGTGAAGCGCGGGGGAACACCATATATTTT. This chain joins TRBV6-1 and TRBJ1-3; TRBD1 is a possible D gene (5 bases). CDR3 length equals 13 residues. V lost 0 bases and J lost 7, with 7 bases in between. Germline values: CDR1 MNHNS, CDR2 SASEGT.

The V gene is TRBV7-2, the J gene TRBJ1-5, with 9 bases fitting TRBD1. Germline values: CDR1 SGHTA, CDR2 FQGNSA. This CDR3 has 14 residues. V was clipped by 6 bases and J by 6 bases; unmatched bases: 6. In DNA form, the CDR3 reads TGTGCCAGCAGGTTACAGGGGGCGGGTCAGCCCCAGCATTTT. Translating it yields CASRLQGAGQPQHF.

This clone was observed a few times. The genes are TRBV18 and TRBJ1-5; 8 bases are shared with TRBD1. This CDR3 is 13 amino acids long. Germline V gives CDR1 KGHSH, CDR2 LQKENI. Unmatched junction bases numbered 2, after V lost 3 bases and J lost 7 bases. CDR3 nucleotides: TGTGCCAGCTCACCGACAGGGGAGCAGCCCCAGCATTTT. Translation: CASSPTGEQPQHF. Together with reference TRBV18 and TRBJ1-5, the CDR3 gives the full variable domain: NAGVMQNPRHLVRRRGQEARLRCSPMKGHSHVYWYRQLPEEGLKFMVYLQKENIIDESGMPKERFSAEFPKEGPSILRIQQVVRGDSAAYFCASSPTGEQPQHFGDGTRLSIL.

The chain has TRBV6-5 and TRBJ1-5, with unresolved D. The CDR3 loop spans 15 amino acids. Germline CDR1 reads MNHEY; CDR2 reads SVGAGI. Deletions cut 5 bases from V and 2 bases from J, with 13 bases between. DNA for the CDR3: TGTGCCAGCAGTCCCGACACCGGCGGCAATCAGCCCCAGCATTTT. It yields the protein CASSPDTGGNQPQHF.

The chain is built from TRBV30 and TRBJ2-7, with D possibly TRBD2 on 6 matching bases. Germline V gene sequence: CDR1 GTSNPN, CDR2 SVGIG (reference sequence). The ends were cut back, 5 bases at V and 3 bases at J, with 11 bases in the middle. The CDR3 has 12 residues. CDR3 DNA: TGTGCCTGGGGTGCCGGGGGCTACGAGCAGTACTTC. Its translation is CAWGAGGYEQYF.